A single sample gave rise to the 11 T cell receptor beta chains below, sequenced in a study of T cell responses to AZD1222 COVID-19 vaccine. Some clones are missing from TCRdb's copy, which holds only in-frame ones; the method was immunoSEQ multiplex PCR. The sample gives roughly 140,000 clones, approximately 91% of which show up once; 1.9% is in the top ten. The starting material was peripheral blood, obtained 28 days after the second AZD1222 dose. Every receptor here comes from an adult who received the AZD1222 COVID-19 vaccine.

The chain joins TRBV5-5 to TRBJ2-7; D might be TRBD1 or TRBD2, each matching 5 bases. Germline loops: CDR1 SGHKS, CDR2 YYEKEE (reference sequence). The CDR3 contains 15 residues. V lost 3 bases and J lost 3, with 16 bases in between. The CDR3 coding sequence is TGTGCCAGCAGCTGGGTAGAGGGGTTTAACTACGAGCAGTACTTC. Translated, it gives CASSWVEGFNYEQYF.

V usage is TRBV5-1 and J usage is TRBJ1-1; tentative D call: TRBD1 (5 bases). This CDR3 is built from 16 residues. Germline CDR1 and CDR2: SGHRS and YFSETQ. Trimming shortened V by 2 bases and J by 2 bases, and 16 bases separated the two germline ends. The chain's CDR3 is CASSLLGPQSNTEAFF. CDR3 nucleotides: TGCGCCAGCAGCTTATTGGGACCGCAATCTAACACTGAAGCTTTCTTT.

The CDR3 is CASSLTPGQGNTIYF. In nucleotides, the CDR3 is TGTGCCAGCAGCCTCACCCCGGGACAGGGAAACACCATATATTTT. The V gene is TRBV7-3, the J gene TRBJ1-3; 7 nucleotides align to TRBD1. The CDR3 extends over 15 amino acids. V gave up 5 bases and J gave up 4 bases; unmatched junction bases: 8. Germline V CDR1 and CDR2: SGHTA, FQGTGA.

The rearrangement uses TRBV5-1 and TRBJ2-1, with a tentative D call TRBD1 (6 bases). Between the trimmed V and J ends, which lost 7 bases and 5 bases, there was a span of 13 bases. Per the germline V gene, CDR1 is SGHRS and CDR2 is YFSETQ. The CDR3 is 13 amino acids. The CDR3 region is CASGRGSDNEQFF. CDR3 bases: TGCGCCAGCGGCAGGGGAAGCGACAATGAGCAGTTCTTC.

The V call is TRBV14, the J call TRBJ1-1, with D possibly matching TRBD1 (5 bases). CDR3 length: 14 residues. The germline V gene has CDR1 SGHDN and CDR2 FVKESK. V gave up 4 bases and J gave up 1 base, with 10 bases separating them. The CDR3: CASSLITGNTEAFF. CDR3 in DNA: TGTGCCAGCAGCCTTATCACAGGGAACACTGAAGCTTTCTTT.

This clone was detected only once. The rearrangement uses TRBV5-4 and TRBJ1-4; D ambiguous. The germline CDR1 and CDR2 sequences are SGHNT and YYREEE (reference sequence). This CDR3 comprises 12 residues. V lost 0 bases and J lost 10, with 7 bases in between. The CDR3 loop is CASSLGQSKLFF. CDR3 sequence (DNA): TGTGCCAGCAGCTTGGGACAATCAAAACTGTTTTTT.

V usage is TRBV20-1 and J usage is TRBJ2-1, with 9 bases identical to TRBD2. CDR3 length equals 15 residues. Germline V gene data show CDR1 as DFQATT and CDR2 as SNEGSKA (reference sequence). V shed 3 bases, J shed 7 bases, and the junction held 10 bases outside the gene matches. The CDR3 DNA reads as TGCAGTGCTAGTAAATTAGCGGGAGAAGGGAATGAGCAGTTCTTC. It specifies CSASKLAGEGNEQFF.

The chain couples TRBV30 to TRBJ2-1; D is possibly TRBD1 (6 bases). Between the trimmed V and J ends, which lost 2 bases and 2 bases, there was a span of 10 bases. The CDR3 length is 14 residues. Per the germline V gene, CDR1 is GTSNPN and CDR2 is SVGIG (reference sequence). The CDR3 coding sequence is TGTGCCTGGAGTCGGAAGGGGGCCTACAATGAGCAGTTCTTC. Translated: CAWSRKGAYNEQFF.

The gene calls are TRBV18 and TRBJ1-4; D may be TRBD1 (5 bases). V was shortened by 4 bases and J by 2 bases, with 5 bases between the two germline ends. The CDR3 has 13 residues. CDR1 is KGHSH, CDR2 LQKENI, per germline. CDR3 nucleotides: TGTGCCAGCTCACGACAGACTAATGAAAAACTGTTTTTT. Translation: CASSRQTNEKLFF.

V and J are TRBV29-1 and TRBJ2-2, with 9 bases fitting TRBD1. CDR1 and CDR2 (germline): SQVTM, ANQGSEA. Trimming removed 0 bases from V and 3 bases from J; junction bases left unmatched: 5. The CDR3 runs to 16 residues. The CDR3 bases are TGCAGCGTTGAAGATAGGACAGGGGAGTACACCGGGGAGCTGTTTTTT. Amino acid sequence: CSVEDRTGEYTGELFF.

The table lists this clone with a count of one. The chain joins TRBV5-6 to TRBJ1-6, with D possibly being TRBD1 (5 bases). Between the trimmed V and J ends, which lost 7 bases and 6 bases, there was a span of 17 bases. Per germline, CDR1 SGHDT and CDR2 YYEEEE. The CDR3 length is 15 residues. DNA of the CDR3: TGTGCCAGCGCCGTGGGGCGGTTCGGTAATTCACCCCTCCACTTT. Translated: CASAVGRFGNSPLHF.